This T cell receptor (beta chain) was sequenced in a study of cytomegalovirus exposure and HLA in healthy donors. On the study more broadly: Earlier results showed 117 million unique TCR beta sequences derived from approximately 180 million T cells. Overall study findings and caveats: A further, later analysis showed that HLA-associated TCR beta chains (compared with equally common others) were more clonally expanded. One cluster of highly shared sequence variants probably arose as a sequencing artifact.

Trimming shortened V by 7 bases and J by 0 bases, and 12 bases separated the two germline ends. The germline V gene encodes CDR1 MNHNS and CDR2 SASEGT. The CDR3 is 14 amino acids. The PCR was carried out with 60 Vbeta primers and 13 Jbeta primers. Clones were sequenced by immunoSEQ multiplex PCR, and TCRdb holds only the in-frame ones, with some missing. The data show approximately 140,000 clones, and the top ten clones hold 2.2%. Though probably carrying unrecorded immune exposures, donors were nominally healthy at sampling. A word on this clone: What it recognizes is unknown.

Sequenced input: PBMCs. This TCR derives from a woman between 18 and 29 years old in good health and CMV-seronegative. The gene calls are TRBV6-1 and TRBJ2-5; D may be TRBD1 (5 bases). CDR3 sequence: CASTKGFNQETQYF. The CDR3 DNA sequence: TGTGCCAGCACTAAGGGGTTCAACCAAGAGACCCAGTACTTC.